This T cell receptor beta chain was obtained from a study of cytomegalovirus exposure and HLA in healthy donors. Turning to the study itself: Findings of an earlier analysis included about 120 million unique TCR beta sequences from some 200 million T cells. Findings of the study overall: CMV serostatus was the sole immune exposure data available. Later analysis demonstrated an association between a missense DCLRE1C variant and TCR beta V- and J-gene trimming. Later analysis reportedly placed an Asian-associated ancestry cluster below the roughly 690-donor mean in N-insertions.

Worth noting for this clone: Its specificity is not known.

PCR primers comprised 60 Vbeta and 13 Jbeta primers. Assay used: immunoSEQ multiplex PCR; TCRdb lists only in-frame clones, some missing. The sample records approximately 70,000 clones, over 60% being singletons. The CDR3 has 16 amino acids. The germline CDR1 and CDR2 sequences are MDHEN and SYDVKM. V dropped 6 bases and J dropped 0; count of bases not matched to a gene: 8. The gene calls are TRBV28 and TRBJ1-5; 7 bases line up with TRBD1. The TCR comes from a man aged 40-55 years in good health and CMV-seropositive. The sample consisted of PBMCs. In nucleotides, the CDR3 is TGTGCCAGCAGCTGGAGGACAGGCCTTAGCAATCAGCCCCAGCATTTT. Residues: CASSWRTGLSNQPQHF.